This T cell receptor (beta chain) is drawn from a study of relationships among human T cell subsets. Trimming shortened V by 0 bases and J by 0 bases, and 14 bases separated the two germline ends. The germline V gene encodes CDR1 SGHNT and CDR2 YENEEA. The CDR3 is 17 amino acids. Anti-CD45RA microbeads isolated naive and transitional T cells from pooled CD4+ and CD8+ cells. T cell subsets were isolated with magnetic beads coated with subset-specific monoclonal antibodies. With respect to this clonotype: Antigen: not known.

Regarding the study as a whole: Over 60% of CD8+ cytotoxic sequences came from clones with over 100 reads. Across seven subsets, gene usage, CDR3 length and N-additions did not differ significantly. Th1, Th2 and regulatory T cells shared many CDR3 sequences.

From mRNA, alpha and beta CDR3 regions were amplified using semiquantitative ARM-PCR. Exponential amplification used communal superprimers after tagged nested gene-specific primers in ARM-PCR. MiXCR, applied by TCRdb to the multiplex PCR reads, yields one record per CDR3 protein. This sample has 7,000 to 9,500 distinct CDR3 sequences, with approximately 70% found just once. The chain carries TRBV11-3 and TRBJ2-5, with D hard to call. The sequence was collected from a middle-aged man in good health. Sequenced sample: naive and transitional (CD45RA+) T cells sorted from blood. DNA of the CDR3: TGTGCCAGCAGCTTAGAGCGGCGTATGCTTAACCAAGAGACCCAGTACTTC. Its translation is CASSLERRMLNQETQYF. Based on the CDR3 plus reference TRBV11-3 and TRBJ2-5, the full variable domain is EAGVVQSPRYKIIEKKQPVAFWCNPISGHNTLYWYLQNLGQGPELLIRYENEEAVDDSQLPKDRFSAERLKGVDSTLKIQPAELGDSAVYLCASSLERRMLNQETQYFGPGTRLLVL.